This T cell receptor (beta chain) originates from a study of graft-versus-host responses after intestinal transplantation. Whole-study context: Multivisceral, liver-intestinal, or isolated intestinal grafts were transplanted into recipients. Each patient got anti-thymocyte globulin induction, then tacrolimus and steroids for two to four years.

This table comes from immunoSEQ multiplex PCR, and its TCRdb copy is limited to in-frame clones, with some not included. This table has approximately 78,000 clones, over 75% appearing once. Overall study findings and caveats: Peak circulating GvH clone levels were associated with early post-transplant HvG declines.

About this clone: Its antigen is as yet unknown.

V was clipped by 1 base and J by 9 bases, with 12 bases between them. This CDR3 is built from 13 residues. CDR1 is MGHRA and CDR2 is YSYEKL in the germline V gene. This chain links TRBV4-1 with TRBJ2-5; D not certain. This sample comprised unstimulated CD8+ T cells sorted from spleen or lymph node cells, obtained before transplant. The clonotype was recovered from a human donor who was the organ donor for an intestinal transplant. CDR3 bases: TGCGCCAGCAGCCAAGTTCCCGAAAGGGCCCAGTACTTC. Translated: CASSQVPERAQYF.